Listed here are 21 T cell receptor beta chains from one sample, sequenced in a study of blood T cell repertoires in COVID-19. This table comes from immunoSEQ multiplex PCR, and its TCRdb copy is limited to in-frame clones, with some not included. The repertoire consists of just under 90,000 clones, with 85% to 95% occurring once and the leading ten covering more than 1.5%. Source material: peripheral blood. These receptor sequences come from a man aged 55 to 70 with acute or convalescent COVID-19.

A single count supports this clone. The gene calls are TRBV19 and TRBJ1-1; weak D call: TRBD1 (5 bases). The CDR3 has 10 residues. V was shortened by 7 bases and J by 11 bases, with 11 bases between the two germline ends. In germline, CDR1 is LNHDA, CDR2 SQIVND (reference sequence). The DNA of the CDR3 is TGTGCCAGTACTTCAGGGCATGCTTTCTTT. Protein: CASTSGHAFF.

The rearrangement links TRBV5-6 to TRBJ2-3; 9 bases map to TRBD2. CDR3 length equals 15 residues. Unmatched junction bases numbered 7, after V lost 2 bases and J lost 6 bases. Germline V CDR1 and CDR2: SGHDT, YYEEEE. This CDR3 is CASSFSGRRTDTQYF. CDR3 sequence (DNA): TGTGCCAGCAGCTTTAGCGGGAGACGGACGGATACGCAGTATTTT.

Concerning this clone: One junction end does not reproduce the germline sequence, and a read error may be involved. This specimen includes other DNA sequences encoding the same CDR3. The gene calls are TRBV3-1 (or the pseudogene TRBV3-2) and TRBJ2-5, with 9 bases matching TRBD1. The CDR3 runs 13 residues. Germline CDR1 and CDR2: LGHDT and YNNKEL (reference sequence). This CDR3 reads CASSQDRGETQYF. The CDR3 region has the DNA TGTGCCAGCAGTCAAGACAGGGGGGAGACCCAGTACTTC.

The chain employs TRBV2 and TRBJ1-5; 7 positions match TRBD1. CDR3 size: 15 residues. The J segment lost 5 bases and the V segment lost 4 bases, leaving 8 bases of the junction unmatched. Germline V gene data show CDR1 as SNHLY and CDR2 as FYNNEI. CDR3 in amino acids: CASSAGTAFYQPQHF. DNA for the CDR3: TGTGCCAGCAGTGCCGGGACAGCTTTCTATCAGCCCCAGCATTTT.

The chain is built from TRBV27 and TRBJ1-2; possible D gene TRBD1, 5 bases. Between the trimmed V and J ends, which lost 3 bases and 4 bases, there was a span of 15 bases. The germline V gene encodes CDR1 MNHEY and CDR2 SMNVEV (reference sequence). The CDR3 extends over 15 amino acids. CDR3 residues: CASSFSRGGGYGYTF. The DNA for the CDR3 is TGTGCCAGCAGTTTCAGTAGGGGCGGTGGCTATGGCTACACCTTC.

This sequence joins TRBV4-1 and TRBJ2-2; 9 bases map to TRBD2. The CDR3 covers 16 residues. Germline CDR1 is MGHRA and CDR2 is YSYEKL. Germline trimming cut 0 bases from V and 1 base from J; bases unmatched to any gene: 0. CDR3 in DNA: TGCGCCAGCAGCCAAGAAGCGGGAGGGAACACCGGGGAGCTGTTTTTT. It codes for CASSQEAGGNTGELFF.

DNA for the CDR3: TGTGCCAGCAGCCTGGGAGCAGACTATGGCTACACCTTC. Translating gives CASSLGADYGYTF. This chain connects TRBV7-2 to TRBJ1-2; no reliable D call. CDR3 length equals 13 residues. Germline V gene sequence: CDR1 SGHTA, CDR2 FQGNSA. Trimming left V 5 bases short and J 3 bases short, with 10 bases between. The full variable domain, its missing parts supplied by reference TRBV7-2 and TRBJ1-2, is GAGVSQSPSNKVTEKGKDVELRCDPISGHTALYWYRQSLGQGLEFLIYFQGNSAPDKSGLPSDRFSAERTGGSVSTLTIQRTQQEDSAVYLCASSLGADYGYTFGSGTRLTVV.

The chain links TRBV10-3 to TRBJ2-5, with 9 bases that match TRBD1. CDR3 length: 12 residues. Germline V gene sequence: CDR1 ENHRY, CDR2 SYGVKD. Trimming took 10 bases from V and 3 from J; bases not matched to a gene: 3. CDR3 sequence: CATGQGKETQYF. The CDR3 nucleotides are TGTGCCACGGGACAGGGTAAAGAGACCCAGTACTTC.

The chain links TRBV7-2 to TRBJ2-1, with a possible D match to TRBD2 (5 bases). The CDR3 has 16 residues. V was pared by 5 bases and J by 6 bases, with 20 bases between. Germline V CDR1 and CDR2: SGHTA, FQGNSA. This CDR3 reads CASSKPGGVRGNEQFF. The CDR3 DNA reads as TGTGCCAGCAGCAAGCCGGGCGGAGTCCGGGGCAATGAGCAGTTCTTC.

The V call is TRBV19, the J call TRBJ1-5; TRBD1 is a possible D gene (6 bases). Trimming removed 1 base from V and 9 bases from J, with 22 bases in between. The germline V gene encodes CDR1 LNHDA and CDR2 SQIVND (reference sequence). This CDR3 is 17 amino acids long. CDR3 loop: CASSIVKTGGEGGPQHF. The CDR3 DNA is TGTGCCAGTAGTATAGTGAAGACAGGCGGGGAGGGAGGGCCCCAGCATTTT.

The chain couples TRBV4-3 to TRBJ2-7; 8 positions match TRBD1. The CDR3 has 16 residues. V shed 1 base, J shed 6 bases, and the junction held 11 bases outside the gene matches. Germline V CDR1 and CDR2: LGHNA, YSLEER. CDR3 loop: CASSQGTGFGASEQYF. CDR3 DNA sequence: TGCGCCAGCAGCCAAGGGACAGGGTTCGGCGCTTCCGAGCAGTACTTC.

This clone was picked up one time. The V gene is TRBV24-1, the J gene TRBJ2-2; D is perhaps TRBD1 (5 bases). Trimming took 3 bases from V and 7 from J, leaving 20 bases between them. The germline CDR1 and CDR2 sequences are KGHDR and SFDVKD. The length of the CDR3 is 17 residues. CDR3 in DNA: TGTGCCACCAGTGATCAGTTTCAGGGCCCTCTCTTCGGGGAGCTGTTTTTT. It specifies CATSDQFQGPLFGELFF.

This clone was observed a single time. The chain recombines TRBV27 with TRBJ2-6, with a tentative D call TRBD2 (5 bases). V lost 5 bases and J lost 0, with 14 bases in between. The germline V gene has CDR1 MNHEY and CDR2 SMNVEV (reference sequence). This CDR3 is built from 17 residues. The CDR3 coding sequence is TGTGCCAGCAGTCCCCTTGGGGAGTACTCTGGGGCCAACGTCCTGACTTTC. This encodes CASSPLGEYSGANVLTF. Looking up the rest from reference TRBV27 and TRBJ2-6 gives the full variable domain: EAQVTQNPRYLITVTGKKLTVTCSQNMNHEYMSWYRQDPGLGLRQIYYSMNVEVTDKGDVPEGYKVSRKEKRNFPLILESPSPNQTSLYFCASSPLGEYSGANVLTFGAGSRLTVL.

The V call is TRBV3-1 (or the pseudogene TRBV3-2), the J call TRBJ2-1, with TRBD2 matching over 14 bases. V was pared by 4 bases and J by 8 bases, with 1 base of the junction left unmatched. Per germline, CDR1 LGHDT and CDR2 YNNKEL (reference sequence). The length of the CDR3 is 14 residues. CDR3 sequence reads: CASSRLAGGDEQFF. CDR3 DNA: TGTGCCAGCAGCCGACTAGCGGGAGGGGATGAGCAGTTCTTC.

DNA for the CDR3: TGTGCCAGCAGCTTAGGTGCGGGAGGGCGGTACTACGAGCAGTACTTC. Amino acid sequence: CASSLGAGGRYYEQYF. V usage is TRBV7-8 and J usage is TRBJ2-7; TRBD2 matches at 9 bases. The CDR3 runs to 16 residues. With 1 base clipped from V and 3 bases from J, the junction kept 7 bases outside the gene matches. From germline, CDR1 is SGHVS and CDR2 FQNEAQ. The entire variable domain, with the rest obtained from reference TRBV7-8 and TRBJ2-7, is as follows: GAGVSQSPRYKVAKRGQDVALRCDPISGHVSLFWYQQALGQGPEFLTYFQNEAQLDKSGLPSDRFFAERPEGSVSTLKIQRTQQEDSAVYLCASSLGAGGRYYEQYFGPGTRLTVT.

The gene calls are TRBV6-1 and TRBJ2-7, with D unclear. Germline V gene sequence: CDR1 MNHNS, CDR2 SASEGT. The V gene lost 0 bases and the J gene lost 0 bases, with 12 bases spanning the gap. This CDR3 contains 16 residues. The CDR3 nucleotides are TGTGCCAGCAGTGAAGCGCTTAGTGGCGGCTCCTACGAGCAGTACTTC. This translates into CASSEALSGGSYEQYF.

As for this clone: The junction departs from germline at one end; a sequencing error may be responsible. The chain combines TRBV18 with TRBJ2-7; a weak D match, TRBD1 (5 bases). Germline V lookup: CDR1 KGHSH, CDR2 LQKENI. This CDR3 region has 16 residues. The CDR3 region is CASSPARTTGSNEQYF. The CDR3 region has the DNA TGTGCCAGCTCACCGGCGAGGACCACAGGCTCCAACGAGCAGTACTTC.

This chain joins TRBV10-3 and TRBJ2-2; 11 nucleotides align to TRBD2. CDR1 and CDR2 (germline): ENHRY, SYGVKD. J lost 6 bases, V lost 10 bases, and 4 bases had no gene match. CDR3 length: 13 residues. This CDR3 reads CATGTSGSGELFF. In DNA, the CDR3 is TGTGCCACCGGGACTAGCGGATCCGGGGAGCTGTTTTTT.

This clone was seen more than once but under ten times. The chain carries TRBV20-1 and TRBJ2-7; D is unclear. Germline V gene sequence: CDR1 DFQATT, CDR2 SNEGSKA (reference sequence). The CDR3 is 9 amino acids. Trimming pared 8 bases from V and 3 bases from J, leaving 5 bases between. CDR3 protein: CSPNYEQYF. The CDR3 region has the DNA TGCAGTCCCAACTACGAGCAGTACTTC.

The rearrangement uses TRBV6-6 and TRBJ1-1; 10 positions match TRBD1. Losses at the gene ends were 3 bases for V and 6 bases for J; bases not matched to a gene: 7. The CDR3 covers 15 residues. Germline CDR1 is MNHNY and CDR2 is SVGAGI (reference sequence). CDR3 coding DNA: TGTGCCAGCAGTTATCCGGGACAGGGGAGGGCTGAAGCTTTCTTT. Protein sequence: CASSYPGQGRAEAFF.

The V gene is TRBV11-2, the J gene TRBJ1-1; maybe TRBD1 (5 bases). V was shortened by 2 bases and J by 1 base, with 8 bases between the two germline ends. The CDR3 consists of 14 residues. CDR1 and CDR2 (germline): SGHAT, FQNNGV. CDR3 protein: CASSLRGGNTEAFF. Here the CDR3 DNA reads TGTGCCAGCAGCTTAAGGGGCGGGAACACTGAAGCTTTCTTT.